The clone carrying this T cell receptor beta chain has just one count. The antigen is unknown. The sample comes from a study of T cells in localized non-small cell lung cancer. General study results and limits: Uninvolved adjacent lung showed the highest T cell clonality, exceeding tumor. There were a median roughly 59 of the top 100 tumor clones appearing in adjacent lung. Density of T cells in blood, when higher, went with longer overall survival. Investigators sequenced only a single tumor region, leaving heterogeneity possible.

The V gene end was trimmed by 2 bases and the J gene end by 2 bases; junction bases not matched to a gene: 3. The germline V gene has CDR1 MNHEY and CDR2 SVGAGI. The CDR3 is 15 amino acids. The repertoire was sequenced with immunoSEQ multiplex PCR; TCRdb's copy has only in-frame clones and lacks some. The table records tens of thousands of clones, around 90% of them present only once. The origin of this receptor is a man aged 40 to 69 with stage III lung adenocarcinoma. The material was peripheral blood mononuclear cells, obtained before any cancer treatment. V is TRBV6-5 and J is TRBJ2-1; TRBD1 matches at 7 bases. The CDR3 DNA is TGTGCCAGCAGTTACGTGGACAGGCCCTACAATGAGCAGTTCTTC. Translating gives CASSYVDRPYNEQFF.